Listed below are T cell receptor beta chains from one sample, sequenced in a study of blood T cell repertoires in COVID-19. The table came from immunoSEQ multiplex PCR; TCRdb's copy has only in-frame clones and leaves some out. The repertoire holds more than 200,000 clones, 88% seen once, with around 2.9% in the top ten. The sequenced sample consisted of peripheral blood. These receptors all come from a woman aged 60-75 years with acute or convalescent COVID-19. Both conserved end residues are part of each CDR3. A D gene is named only where the DNA matches it firmly. Clone size appears in some rows only: once, few, many, or a class for an expanded clone.

>TRBV28|-|-|TRBJ1-1
CASPSLTEAFF
TGTGCCAGCCCCTCTCTGACTGAAGCTTTCTTT
>TRBV5-1|-|-|TRBJ2-5
CASSRTGTKQETQYF
TGCGCCAGCAGCCGGACAGGGACTAAGCAAGAGACCCAGTACTTC
>TRBV7-2|once|TRBD1|TRBJ1-1
CASSLTTGGQTEAFF
TGTGCCAGCAGCTTAACGACAGGGGGCCAGACTGAAGCTTTCTTT
>TRBV9|-|-|TRBJ1-1
CASSPSGGGTEAFF
TGTGCCAGCAGCCCCTCCGGGGGGGGCACTGAAGCTTTCTTT
>TRBV6-5|-|-|TRBJ1-1
CASLTGEMNTEAFF
TGTGCCAGTTTAACAGGCGAAATGAACACTGAAGCTTTCTTT
>TRBV18|once|-|TRBJ1-3
CASSPPSRGNTIYF
TGTGCCAGCTCACCCCCGAGTCGGGGAAACACCATATATTTT
>TRBV14|-|-|TRBJ2-5
CASSLRRGGIEETQYF
TGTGCCAGCAGCCTGCGTCGGGGTGGCATCGAGGAGACCCAGTACTTC
>TRBV15|-|-|TRBJ1-3
CATSLSLGNTIYF
TGTGCCACCAGCTTGTCGTTAGGAAACACCATATATTTT
>TRBV9|-|-|TRBJ2-2
CASRRAPNTGELFF
TGTGCCAGCCGGAGAGCCCCGAACACCGGGGAGCTGTTTTTT
>TRBV30|-|TRBD2|TRBJ2-1
CAWSGIGRAINEQFF
TGTGCCTGGAGTGGGATCGGGAGGGCGATCAATGAGCAGTTCTTC
>TRBV7-2|-|TRBD1|TRBJ2-4
CASSFYQGTGSDIQYF
TGTGCCAGCAGTTTTTACCAGGGGACAGGGTCGGACATTCAGTACTTC
>TRBV28|-|-|TRBJ2-7
CASERDYEQYF
TGTGCCAGCGAGAGGGACTACGAGCAGTACTTC
>TRBV7-2|-|-|TRBJ1-5
CASSLLWGGNSNQPQHF
TGTGCCAGCAGTTTGTTGTGGGGAGGAAATAGCAATCAGCCCCAGCATTTT
>TRBV28|-|TRBD1|TRBJ1-6
CASSGTGRENSPLHF
TGTGCCAGCAGTGGGACAGGGAGGGAGAATTCACCCCTCCACTTT
>TRBV9|-|-|TRBJ1-5
CASSKTGNQPQHF
TGTGCCAGCAGCAAGACAGGAAATCAGCCCCAGCATTTT
>TRBV7-2|-|TRBD2|TRBJ2-7
CASSLGTSGSYEQYF
TGTGCCAGCAGCTTAGGGACTAGCGGATCCTACGAGCAGTACTTC
>TRBV12-2|-|-|TRBJ1-4
CASRLAGQGRDSTNEKLFF
TGTGCAAGTCGCTTAGCGGGACAGGGTAGAGACTCAACTAATGAAAAACTGTTTTTT
>TRBV5-8|-|TRBD1|TRBJ2-1
CASSLPGTGDNEQFF
TGTGCCAGCAGCTTGCCCGGTACAGGGGACAATGAGCAGTTCTTC
>TRBV15|-|TRBD2|TRBJ2-5
CATSRRGGSYQETQYF
TGTGCCACCAGCAGACGCGGGGGGTCGTACCAAGAGACCCAGTACTTC
>TRBV29-1|-|-|TRBJ2-1
CSVLGVRYNEQFF
TGCAGCGTCCTAGGGGTCCGTTACAATGAGCAGTTCTTC
>TRBV27|-|-|TRBJ2-3
CASSFGLAIGEDTQYF
TGTGCCAGCAGTTTTGGGCTAGCCATAGGTGAGGATACGCAGTATTTT
>TRBV28|-|-|TRBJ1-1
CASSLRYTEAFF
TGTGCCAGCAGTTTACGGTATACTGAAGCTTTCTTT
>TRBV19|-|-|TRBJ2-1
CASMGAGAPYNEQFF
TGTGCCAGTATGGGTGCGGGCGCCCCCTACAATGAGCAGTTCTTC
>TRBV28|-|TRBD2|TRBJ2-5
CASSRTSGFQETQYF
TGTGCCAGCAGCCGGACTAGCGGGTTCCAAGAGACCCAGTACTTC
>TRBV6-2/TRBV6-3|-|TRBD1|TRBJ1-2
CASIPTGMAAGYTF
TGTGCCAGCATCCCGACAGGGATGGCAGCAGGCTACACCTTC
>TRBV18|-|TRBD1|TRBJ1-5
CASSPGTGGGQPQHF
TGTGCCAGCTCACCGGGCACAGGGGGCGGTCAGCCCCAGCATTTT
>TRBV6-5|-|TRBD2|TRBJ2-3
CASSLGTSGTYTQYF
TGTGCCAGCAGCCTCGGGACTAGCGGGACATATACGCAGTATTTT
>TRBV15|-|TRBD1|TRBJ1-6
CATSRELGTEQTSPLHF
TGTGCCACCAGCAGAGAATTGGGGACAGAGCAAACTTCACCCCTCCACTTT
>TRBV18|-|-|TRBJ1-2
CASSPGHNYGYTF
TGTGCCAGCTCACCAGGACATAACTATGGCTACACCTTC
>TRBV11-2|-|-|TRBJ1-1
CASSLVRGGAEAFF
TGTGCCAGCAGCTTAGTGCGGGGAGGAGCTGAAGCTTTCTTT
>TRBV9|-|-|TRBJ1-2
CASSVGTANYGYTF
TGTGCCAGCAGCGTGGGTACAGCTAACTATGGCTACACCTTC
>TRBV11-2|-|TRBD2|TRBJ2-3
CASSLVGTRKQYF
TGTGCCAGCAGCTTAGTCGGGACTAGAAAGCAGTATTTT
>TRBV12-3/TRBV12-4|-|-|TRBJ1-1
CASGDSEAFF
TGTGCCAGCGGCGACAGTGAAGCTTTCTTT
>TRBV29-1|-|-|TRBJ2-1
CSVGLTYNEQFF
TGCAGCGTTGGTTTAACCTACAATGAGCAGTTCTTC
>TRBV28|-|TRBD1|TRBJ2-7
CASIDRADYEQYF
TGTGCCAGCATCGACAGGGCGGACTACGAGCAGTACTTC
>TRBV6-2/TRBV6-3|-|TRBD1|TRBJ1-1
CASSRGQGPGEAFF
TGTGCCAGCAGTCGAGGACAGGGGCCAGGTGAAGCTTTCTTT
>TRBV19|few|TRBD1|TRBJ1-1
CASTLTGTGRNTEAFF
TGTGCCAGTACCCTCACCGGGACAGGGAGAAACACTGAAGCTTTCTTT
>TRBV28|-|TRBD1|TRBJ1-1
CASSSTGWNTEAFF
TGTGCCAGCAGCTCGACAGGGTGGAACACTGAAGCTTTCTTT
>TRBV3-1/TRBV3-2|-|-|TRBJ2-3
CASSQEAGPDTQYF
TGTGCCAGCAGCCAAGAGGCAGGCCCAGATACGCAGTATTTT
>TRBV20-1|-|TRBD1|TRBJ2-7
CSASRGQVAAEQYF
TGCAGTGCTAGTCGGGGACAGGTCGCTGCGGAGCAGTACTTC
>TRBV19|-|TRBD2|TRBJ2-1
CASSTGLAGNEQFF
TGTGCCAGTAGTACGGGACTAGCTGGCAATGAGCAGTTCTTC
>TRBV30|-|-|TRBJ1-4
CAWSVGGTWLREKLFF
TGTGCCTGGAGTGTAGGCGGTACTTGGCTACGTGAAAAACTGTTTTTT
>TRBV10-3|-|-|TRBJ1-5
CAISESGTPNQPQHF
TGTGCCATCAGTGAGTCCGGGACACCTAATCAGCCCCAGCATTTT
>TRBV15|-|-|TRBJ2-3
CATSRSYTDTQYF
TGTGCCACCAGCAGATCTTACACAGATACGCAGTATTTT
>TRBV24-1|-|-|TRBJ2-1
CATSDPYNEQFF
TGTGCCACCAGTGACCCATACAATGAGCAGTTCTTC
>TRBV14|-|-|TRBJ2-7
CASSLGGQGGYEQYF
TGTGCCAGCAGCCTAGGAGGGCAGGGAGGCTACGAGCAGTACTTC
>TRBV6-4|-|TRBD2|TRBJ2-7
CASSTVAGGRYEQYF
TGTGCCAGCAGTACGGTAGCGGGAGGGCGGTACGAGCAGTACTTC
>TRBV2|-|-|TRBJ1-2
CASSEALGFGGYTF
TGTGCCAGCAGTGAAGCGCTTGGGTTCGGGGGCTACACCTTC
>TRBV28|once|-|TRBJ1-3
CASSPDRLSSGNTIYF
TGTGCCAGCAGTCCGGACAGACTGAGCTCTGGAAACACCATATATTTT
>TRBV28|-|-|TRBJ1-6
CASRGAGGTRNSPLHF
TGTGCCAGCCGCGGTGCGGGGGGGACTCGTAATTCACCCCTCCACTTT
>TRBV24-1|-|TRBD1|TRBJ2-7
CATSDPGTGYEQYF
TGTGCCACCAGTGACCCCGGGACAGGGTACGAGCAGTACTTC
>TRBV11-1|-|-|TRBJ2-7
CASSLYGLGSYEQYF
TGTGCCAGCAGCTTATATGGGTTAGGGAGCTACGAGCAGTACTTC
>TRBV4-2|-|TRBD2|TRBJ2-5
CASSLAGGRIKTQYF
TGTGCCAGCAGCCTTGCTGGCGGGAGAATAAAGACCCAGTACTTC
>TRBV27|-|TRBD2|TRBJ2-7
CASSHSGGYEQYF
TGTGCCAGCAGTCATAGCGGGGGCTACGAGCAGTACTTC
>TRBV9|-|TRBD1|TRBJ1-3
CASSVAAGGSGNTIYF
TGTGCCAGCAGCGTAGCGGCAGGGGGCTCTGGAAACACCATATATTTT
>TRBV7-8|-|-|TRBJ2-3
CASSLAGGGDTQYF
TGTGCCAGCAGCTTAGCGGGAGGGGGAGATACGCAGTATTTT
>TRBV5-4|-|TRBD1|TRBJ1-2
CASSKNRGQGYGYTF
TGTGCCAGCAGCAAAAACAGGGGGCAGGGGTATGGCTACACCTTC
>TRBV19|-|-|TRBJ2-3
CASSIDRGTDTQYF
TGTGCCAGTAGTATAGACCGGGGCACAGATACGCAGTATTTT
>TRBV13|-|-|TRBJ2-3
CASSLGPAGVPPVRNTQYF
TGTGCCAGCAGCTTAGGGCCAGCGGGTGTACCCCCCGTACGTAATACGCAGTATTTT
>TRBV5-1|-|TRBD1|TRBJ2-5
CASSPGDRGNGETQYF
TGCGCCAGCAGCCCGGGGGACAGGGGAAATGGGGAGACCCAGTACTTC